Each of the 18 T cell receptor beta chains below was sequenced from the same sample in a study of blood T cell repertoires in COVID-19. The table came from immunoSEQ multiplex PCR; TCRdb's copy has only in-frame clones and leaves some out. The sample holds some 190,000 clones, approximately 85% seen once. The sequenced sample consisted of peripheral blood. The receptors were gathered from an older man with COVID-19, enrolled during active disease.

The rearrangement joins TRBV18 to TRBJ1-5, with TRBD1 matching 11 bases. Germline V gene data show CDR1 as KGHSH and CDR2 as LQKENI. The CDR3 sequence is 18 residues long. Trimming cost V 6 bases and J 5 bases; bases outside gene matches: 15. The CDR3 sequence is CASSPRGPGQGGDQPQHF. Written as DNA, the CDR3 is TGTGCCAGCTCCCCCCGGGGCCCGGGACAGGGGGGAGATCAGCCCCAGCATTTT.

The rearrangement links TRBV7-3 to TRBJ1-6; D might be TRBD1 (6 bases). Trimming pared 2 bases from V and 8 bases from J, leaving 10 bases between. The CDR3 is 14 amino acids. Germline-derived CDR1 and CDR2 are SGHTA and FQGTGA. CDR3: CASSLGQRYSPLHF. The CDR3 DNA reads TGTGCCAGCAGCTTAGGACAGAGATATTCACCCCTCCACTTT.

V usage is TRBV29-1 and J usage is TRBJ1-2; D is unclear. Trimming shortened V by 4 bases and J by 6 bases, and 9 bases separated the two germline ends. The germline V gene has CDR1 SQVTM and CDR2 ANQGSEA. CDR3 size: 11 residues. CDR3 loop: CSVVGSDGYTF. The CDR3 region has the DNA TGCAGCGTTGTAGGGAGCGATGGCTACACCTTC.

The genes are TRBV18 and TRBJ1-1, with D possibly TRBD1 on 6 matching bases. Trimming took 2 bases from V and 0 from J, leaving 13 bases between them. CDR1 is KGHSH, CDR2 LQKENI, per germline. CDR3 length equals 16 residues. The CDR3 region is CASSPETGLLNTEAFF. The CDR3 nucleotides are TGTGCCAGCTCACCAGAAACAGGGTTGCTGAACACTGAAGCTTTCTTT. The full variable domain, its missing parts supplied by reference TRBV18 and TRBJ1-1, is NAGVMQNPRHLVRRRGQEARLRCSPMKGHSHVYWYRQLPEEGLKFMVYLQKENIIDESGMPKERFSAEFPKEGPSILRIQQVVRGDSAAYFCASSPETGLLNTEAFFGQGTRLTVV.

V and J are TRBV28 and TRBJ1-5; TRBD1 aligns across 8 bases. CDR1 and CDR2 from the germline V gene are MDHEN and SYDVKM. J was trimmed by 6 bases and V by 6 bases; bases with no gene match: 7. The CDR3 contains 14 residues. In nucleotides, the CDR3 is TGTGCCAGCAGACAGGGGGGGTCAAGTCAGCCCCAGCATTTT. Its protein is CASRQGGSSQPQHF.

The chain is built from TRBV18 and TRBJ1-1; D uncertain. The ends were cut back, 3 bases at V and 1 base at J, with 12 bases in the middle. Germline V gene lookup returns CDR1 KGHSH and CDR2 LQKENI. The CDR3 consists of 15 residues. As DNA, the CDR3 is TGTGCCAGCTCACCCTGGGCAGACCCGAACACTGAAGCTTTCTTT. This translates into CASSPWADPNTEAFF.

V is TRBV5-1 and J is TRBJ1-2; TRBD1 might be the D (5 bases). Per the germline V gene, CDR1 is SGHRS and CDR2 is YFSETQ. Trimming removed 4 bases at V and 2 bases at J, with 6 bases between. The CDR3 loop spans 12 amino acids. CDR3 sequence: CASSGGNYGYTF. The CDR3, as DNA: TGCGCCAGCAGCGGGGGGAACTATGGCTACACCTTC.

This clone was picked up a small number of times. The chain has TRBV9 and TRBJ1-1, with 7 bases matching TRBD1. The length of the CDR3 is 16 residues. CDR1 is SGDLS and CDR2 is YYNGEE in the germline V gene. The J segment lost 2 bases and the V segment lost 4 bases, leaving 11 bases of the junction unmatched. In DNA, the CDR3 is TGTGCCAGCAGCTCCGGCGGTAACAGGGGCAACACTGAAGCTTTCTTT. This encodes CASSSGGNRGNTEAFF.

The chain recombines TRBV7-2 with TRBJ1-1; D unresolved. V gave up 3 bases and J gave up 8 bases, with 10 bases separating them. This CDR3 comprises 12 residues. The germline V gene encodes CDR1 SGHTA and CDR2 FQGNSA. The CDR3 sequence: CASSLNTKEAFF. The DNA of the CDR3 is TGTGCCAGCAGCTTGAACACCAAGGAAGCTTTCTTT.

The chain employs TRBV5-5 and TRBJ1-2, with a possible D match to TRBD1 (5 bases). This CDR3 is 15 amino acids long. V lost 2 bases and J 8 bases, leaving 19 bases between the germline ends. Germline values: CDR1 SGHKS, CDR2 YYEKEE (reference sequence). The CDR3 region has the DNA TGTGCCAGCAGCTTTATGAGGTGGGGCGTTGGAGGCTACACCTTC. It encodes CASSFMRWGVGGYTF.

J is TRBJ2-7 and V is TRBV6-1; tentatively, D is TRBD1 (6 bases). The length of the CDR3 is 13 residues. Germline values: CDR1 MNHNS, CDR2 SASEGT. Trimming stripped 1 base from V and 6 bases from J, with 10 bases between. As DNA, the CDR3 is TGTGCCAGCAGTGAAGTACAGGGTGTCGAGCAGTACTTC. Protein product: CASSEVQGVEQYF.

The chain uses TRBV5-5 and TRBJ2-2; weak D call: TRBD1 (5 bases). The germline CDR1 and CDR2 sequences are SGHKS and YYEKEE (reference sequence). The CDR3 runs 11 residues. Trimming removed 0 bases from V and 12 bases from J, with 6 bases in between. The CDR3 spells CASSLAGKLFF. DNA for the CDR3: TGTGCCAGCAGCTTGGCAGGGAAGCTGTTTTTT.

The chain has TRBV6-6 and TRBJ1-1, with a tentative D call TRBD1 (5 bases). Trimming removed 2 bases from V and 0 bases from J, with 13 bases in between. The CDR3 is made up of 16 amino acids. Germline V CDR1 and CDR2: MNHNY, SVGAGI (reference sequence). The CDR3, as DNA: TGTGCCAGCAGTTACGGGACTCGAGGCCTGAACACTGAAGCTTTCTTT. Its protein product is CASSYGTRGLNTEAFF.

V is TRBV7-8 and J is TRBJ1-1, with 7 bases identical to TRBD1. The germline V gene has CDR1 SGHVS and CDR2 FQNEAQ. After removal of 5 bases from V and 1 base from J, the junction contained 4 bases not matched to a gene. The CDR3 runs to 14 residues. CDR3 loop: CASSRTGPNTEAFF. Written as DNA, the CDR3 is TGTGCCAGCAGCCGGACAGGACCGAACACTGAAGCTTTCTTT.

The chain couples TRBV4-3 to TRBJ2-2; D not certain. Germline V gene data show CDR1 as LGHNA and CDR2 as YSLEER. The germline V and J ends were trimmed by 0 bases and 3 bases, with 5 bases remaining between them. This CDR3 is built from 14 residues. This CDR3 reads CASSQEPDTGELFF. DNA of the CDR3: TGCGCCAGCAGCCAAGAGCCAGACACCGGGGAGCTGTTTTTT.

V gene TRBV5-8 combines with J gene TRBJ2-7; 10 bases match TRBD1. J lost 6 bases, V lost 3 bases, and 6 bases had no gene match. The germline gives CDR1 SGHTS, CDR2 YDEGEE. CDR3 size: 14 residues. CDR3 nucleotide sequence: TGTGCCAGCAGCTCAGGACAGGGGGAGTCCGAGCAGTACTTC. This sequence encodes CASSSGQGESEQYF.

The CDR3 DNA reads as TGCGCCAGCAGTTCGGGGGTACAAGAGACCCAGTACTTC. Its translation: CASSSGVQETQYF. The V and J genes are TRBV5-1 and TRBJ2-5; perhaps TRBD2 as D (6 bases). Germline CDR1 is SGHRS and CDR2 is YFSETQ. This CDR3 has 13 residues. V was trimmed by 5 bases and J by 2 bases, leaving 10 bases between them.

This chain links TRBV2 with TRBJ1-1; TRBD1 matches 9 bases. Germline assignment: CDR1 SNHLY and CDR2 FYNNEI. The CDR3 totals 16 residues. Trimming at V came to 5 bases and at J to 1 base, leaving 8 bases not matched to a gene. The CDR3 region is CASSYRGLSPNTEAFF. CDR3 DNA: TGTGCCAGCAGTTACAGGGGGCTCAGCCCGAACACTGAAGCTTTCTTT.